This T cell receptor beta chain emerged from a study of blood T cell repertoires in COVID-19. On the study more broadly: Whether acute or convalescent, the COVID-19 samples came from the United States, Italy and Spain. From T cells, B-cell-depleted T cells, or PBMCs came the material, which was cDNA or gDNA.

The CDR3 contains 15 residues. V lost 1 base to trimming and J lost 5 bases, with 14 bases between them. CDR1 and CDR2 from the germline V gene are MDHEN and SYDVKM. In the original processing: Reference gene primer amplification yielded estimated nucleated cell counts. Here immunoSEQ multiplex PCR was the method, and the copy in TCRdb shows in-frame clones only, minus some. D and trimming come from the DNA, and the V and J calls and clone size come from that table. The sample consists of about 230,000 clones, about 85% of them appearing once. The TCR originated in a man between 40 and 49 years old with acute or convalescent COVID-19. This chain joins TRBV28 and TRBJ1-1; maybe TRBD1 (5 bases). Input material: peripheral blood. The CDR3 spells CASSLSFQGWTEAFF. For the CDR3, the DNA is TGTGCCAGCAGTTTATCGTTTCAGGGTTGGACTGAAGCTTTCTTT.